These 5 T cell receptor beta chains were sequenced from one sample in a study of monozygotic twins with inflammatory bowel disease. TCRdb reprocessed the 5' RACE reads and reports one entry per CDR3 protein, with no DNA. The table counts 400,000 or so distinct CDR3 sequences; 2% to 3% lies in the top ten. Sequenced material: blood. These receptors originate from a human donor with ulcerative colitis or Crohn's disease, or a healthy co-twin of an affected twin (not recorded which).

The rearrangement links TRBV21-1 to TRBJ2-7. TRBV21-1 is an annotated pseudogene. The CDR3 covers 16 residues. This CDR3 reads CASSKARPQIFYEQYF.

V is TRBV5-1 and J is TRBJ2-1; there is no DNA to check the TCRdb D call of TRBD2. The germline V gene encodes CDR1 SGHRS and CDR2 YFSETQ. This CDR3 has 12 residues. CDR3 protein: CASSSPGLDQFF.

The rearrangement joins TRBV10-3 to TRBJ2-1; TCRdb reports TRBD2, a call that lacks DNA to check it against. This CDR3 contains 16 residues. From germline, CDR1 is ENHRY and CDR2 SYGVKD. The CDR3 spells CAIAERGGGAGHEQFF.

The chain has TRBV25-1 and TRBJ2-5; TCRdb lists TRBD1, though no DNA is available to test this call. From germline, CDR1 is MGHDK and CDR2 SYGVNS. CDR3 length: 12 residues. The CDR3 sequence: CASSVQGGTQYF.

The genes are TRBV4-3 and TRBJ2-3; the D call of TRBD2 rests on TCRdb alone, since no DNA is present to check it. The CDR3 spans 15 residues. Germline V gives CDR1 LGHNA, CDR2 YSLEER. CDR3 sequence: CASRRLAGDTDTQYF.